This is a list of T cell receptor beta chains from one sample in a study of blood T cells in healthy people across ages. TCRdb reprocessed the 5' RACE reads via MiXCR and lists one record per CDR3 protein. The sample holds over 1.5 million distinct CDR3 sequences, around 50% seen once. Sequences were obtained from blood. The receptors were gathered from a woman in her 40s in good health. Each CDR3 is given with its conserved first and last residue. A D gene is named only where the DNA matches it firmly. The size field is filled for only some rows; it gives once, few, many or a size class.

abundance	j_gene	v_gene	d_gene	CDR3aa	CDR3nt
-	TRBJ2-5	TRBV20-1	-	CSAKDYMYQETQYF	TGCAGTGCTAAGGACTATATGTACCAAGAGACCCAGTACTTC
-	TRBJ2-1	TRBV6-5	-	CASSYAEGNYNEQFF	TGTGCCAGCAGTTATGCGGAGGGGAATTACAATGAGCAGTTCTTC
-	TRBJ2-1	TRBV6-1	TRBD1	CASSIYRDRPTSEQFF	TGTGCCAGCAGTATATACCGGGACAGGCCTACAAGTGAGCAGTTCTTC
-	TRBJ2-5	TRBV20-1	TRBD2	CSAIDSGGPLETQYF	TGCAGTGCAATCGATAGCGGGGGGCCTTTAGAGACCCAGTACTTC
few	TRBJ2-5	TRBV13	TRBD2	CASSSQRTSGGTPAETQYF	TGTGCCAGCAGCTCTCAAAGGACTAGCGGGGGGACCCCCGCTGAGACCCAGTACTTC
few	TRBJ2-7	TRBV7-2	-	CASSFSSIYEQYF	TGTGCCAGCAGCTTTTCTAGCATCTACGAGCAGTACTTC
-	TRBJ1-2	TRBV5-6	-	CASSFGPNLNYGYTF	TGTGCCAGCAGCTTCGGGCCGAACCTGAACTATGGCTACACCTTC
-	TRBJ2-1	TRBV7-8	-	CASSWTSNNEQFF	TGTGCCAGCAGCTGGACATCCAACAACGAGCAGTTCTTC
many	TRBJ2-7	TRBV28	TRBD1	CASSPGTESYEQYF	TGTGCCAGCAGTCCCGGGACAGAGTCCTACGAGCAGTACTTC
once	TRBJ2-7	TRBV6-2/TRBV6-3	-	CASSRQRLRSSYNEQYF	TGTGCCAGCAGTCGACAGAGACTCCGGAGCTCCTACAATGAGCAGTACTTC
-	TRBJ2-7	TRBV7-6	-	CASSLVQGESSYNEQYF	TGTGCCAGCAGCTTAGTCCAGGGCGAGAGCTCCTACAATGAGCAGTACTTC
-	TRBJ1-1	TRBV6-2/TRBV6-3	TRBD1	CASSLQGDPEAFF	TGTGCCAGCAGTCTTCAGGGGGATCCTGAAGCTTTCTTT
-	TRBJ2-1	TRBV24-1	-	CATSGIQGGEHDEQFF	TGTGCCACCAGTGGTATCCAGGGAGGTGAGCACGATGAGCAGTTCTTC
few	TRBJ1-2	TRBV7-9	TRBD1	CASSSNDGQAPREGYTF	TGTGCCAGCAGCTCCAACGACGGACAGGCCCCGCGGGAAGGCTACACCTTC
-	TRBJ2-3	TRBV7-2	-	CASSLGATRSTSRYF	TGTGCCAGCAGCTTAGGGGCTACCCGGAGTACTTCCCGGTATTTT
-	TRBJ1-2	TRBV9	-	CASSVGLFEGVGYGYTF	TGTGCCAGCAGCGTCGGACTTTTTGAGGGAGTGGGCTATGGCTACACCTTC
-	TRBJ2-2	TRBV24-1	-	CATSDFSGELFF	TGTGCCACCAGTGATTTTTCCGGGGAGCTGTTTTTT
-	TRBJ2-1	TRBV7-2	-	CASSLTFGRTDNEQFF	TGTGCCAGCAGCTTAACATTTGGTCGGACTGACAATGAGCAGTTCTTC
-	TRBJ1-4	TRBV28	TRBD1	CASSPGQGRLFF	TGTGCCAGCAGTCCAGGACAGGGTAGGCTGTTTTTT
few	TRBJ2-5	TRBV29-1	TRBD2	CSVSSQRGDNEQYF	TGCAGCGTTTCCTCTCAGCGGGGGGACAATGAGCAGTACTTC
-	TRBJ2-1	TRBV28	TRBD1	CASRIMDRELNEQFF	TGTGCCAGCAGGATTATGGACAGGGAACTTAATGAGCAGTTCTTC
-	TRBJ2-1	TRBV11-2	-	CASSQTGGSNEQFF	TGTGCCAGCAGCCAAACCGGAGGGTCCAATGAGCAGTTCTTC
few	TRBJ1-2	TRBV7-9	-	CASSLGRGSDGYTF	TGTGCCAGCAGCTTAGGGCGGGGTAGTGATGGCTACACCTTC
once	TRBJ2-3	TRBV29-1	TRBD1	CSVAQGGATDTRYF	TGCAGCGTCGCCCAAGGGGGCGCAACAGATACGCGGTATTTT
-	TRBJ2-7	TRBV11-2	-	CASSLGPKGLPYEQYF	TGTGCCAGCAGCTTAGGCCCCAAGGGCTTGCCCTACGAGCAGTACTTC
few	TRBJ2-5	TRBV3-1	-	CASSQEDLETQYF	TGTGCCAGCAGCCAAGAGGACTTAGAGACCCAGTACTTC
few	TRBJ2-3	TRBV13	-	CASSPLRGISTDTQYF	TGTGCCAGCTCCCCCCTGAGGGGAATCAGCACAGATACGCAGTATTTT
-	TRBJ2-7	TRBV7-6	-	CASSPPGDQYF	TGTGCCAGCAGCCCCCCAGGGGACCAGTACTTC
-	TRBJ2-5	TRBV7-9	-	CASSGIRTYAQETQYF	TGTGCCAGCAGCGGGATTAGGACATACGCCCAAGAGACCCAGTACTTC
-	TRBJ2-4	TRBV20-1	-	CSARDGGLRGPKNIQYF	TGCAGTGCTAGAGATGGAGGGTTGCGGGGGCCCAAAAACATTCAGTACTTC
-	TRBJ2-7	TRBV28	TRBD1	CASSSGTGGWQYF	TGTGCCAGCAGTTCGGGGACAGGGGGCTGGCAGTACTTC
few	TRBJ1-2	TRBV6-6	-	CASFYYGYTF	TGTGCCAGCTTCTACTATGGCTACACCTTC
few	TRBJ2-7	TRBV10-3	-	CATRPGQIYEQYF	TGTGCCACCCGACCGGGACAAATCTACGAGCAGTACTTC
-	TRBJ1-1	TRBV6-6	TRBD1	CASSSTGGGNTEAFF	TGTGCCAGCAGTTCTACAGGGGGGGGGAACACTGAAGCTTTCTTT
few	TRBJ2-5	TRBV7-2	-	CASSLEGRRPETQYF	TGTGCCAGCAGCTTAGAGGGCAGGCGCCCAGAGACCCAGTACTTC
-	TRBJ1-4	TRBV21-1	-	CASSKKEGETNEKLFF	TGTGCCAGCAGCAAGAAGGAGGGGGAAACTAATGAAAAACTGTTTTTT
few	TRBJ2-7	TRBV20-1	TRBD1	CSARRGQGAYEQYF	TGCAGTGCTCGGCGCGGACAGGGGGCATACGAGCAGTACTTC
-	TRBJ2-5	TRBV5-4	TRBD2	CASSRGGTSGVETQYF	TGTGCCAGCAGCCGCGGAGGGACTAGCGGGGTTGAGACCCAGTACTTC
-	TRBJ2-1	TRBV5-1	-	CASSLDGNNEQFF	TGCGCCAGCAGCTTGGACGGGAACAATGAGCAGTTCTTC
-	TRBJ2-1	TRBV3-1	-	CASSQGGGVSYNEQFF	TGTGCCAGCAGCCAAGGGGGCGGGGTATCCTACAATGAGCAGTTCTTC
-	TRBJ2-6	TRBV7-2	TRBD2	CASSPRLGGGGANVLTF	TGTGCCAGCAGCCCCCGTCTCGGCGGGGGAGGGGCCAACGTCCTGACTTTC
few	TRBJ2-1	TRBV20-1	-	CSPPVALKRNEQFF	TGCAGTCCTCCGGTAGCCCTCAAGAGGAATGAGCAGTTCTTC
-	TRBJ2-3	TRBV4-1	TRBD2	CASSPHGLALDTQYF	TGCGCCAGCAGCCCCCACGGACTAGCGTTAGATACGCAGTATTTT
-	TRBJ1-2	TRBV15	TRBD1	CATSRDGGGDGYTF	TGTGCCACCAGCAGAGATGGAGGGGGCGATGGCTACACCTTC
-	TRBJ1-4	TRBV11-2	-	CASSVQATNEKLFF	TGTGCCAGCAGCGTACAGGCAACTAATGAAAAACTGTTTTTT
-	TRBJ2-7	TRBV6-5	-	CASRSGGLSSYEQYF	TGTGCCAGCAGGAGTGGGGGCCTCAGCTCCTACGAGCAGTACTTC
few	TRBJ2-7	TRBV11-3	-	CASSLWLARYEQYF	TGTGCCAGCAGCTTATGGCTAGCCCGCTACGAGCAGTACTTC
-	TRBJ2-1	TRBV2	-	CASGSLVGPKQFF	TGTGCCAGCGGTAGTTTAGTGGGCCCCAAGCAGTTCTTC
-	TRBJ1-2	TRBV6-5	-	CASRPAHNYGYTF	TGTGCCAGCAGACCTGCCCATAACTATGGCTACACCTTC
-	TRBJ2-3	TRBV4-3	TRBD1	CASSQNYGTVGTDTQYF	TGCGCCAGCAGCCAGAACTACGGGACAGTTGGGACAGATACGCAGTATTTT